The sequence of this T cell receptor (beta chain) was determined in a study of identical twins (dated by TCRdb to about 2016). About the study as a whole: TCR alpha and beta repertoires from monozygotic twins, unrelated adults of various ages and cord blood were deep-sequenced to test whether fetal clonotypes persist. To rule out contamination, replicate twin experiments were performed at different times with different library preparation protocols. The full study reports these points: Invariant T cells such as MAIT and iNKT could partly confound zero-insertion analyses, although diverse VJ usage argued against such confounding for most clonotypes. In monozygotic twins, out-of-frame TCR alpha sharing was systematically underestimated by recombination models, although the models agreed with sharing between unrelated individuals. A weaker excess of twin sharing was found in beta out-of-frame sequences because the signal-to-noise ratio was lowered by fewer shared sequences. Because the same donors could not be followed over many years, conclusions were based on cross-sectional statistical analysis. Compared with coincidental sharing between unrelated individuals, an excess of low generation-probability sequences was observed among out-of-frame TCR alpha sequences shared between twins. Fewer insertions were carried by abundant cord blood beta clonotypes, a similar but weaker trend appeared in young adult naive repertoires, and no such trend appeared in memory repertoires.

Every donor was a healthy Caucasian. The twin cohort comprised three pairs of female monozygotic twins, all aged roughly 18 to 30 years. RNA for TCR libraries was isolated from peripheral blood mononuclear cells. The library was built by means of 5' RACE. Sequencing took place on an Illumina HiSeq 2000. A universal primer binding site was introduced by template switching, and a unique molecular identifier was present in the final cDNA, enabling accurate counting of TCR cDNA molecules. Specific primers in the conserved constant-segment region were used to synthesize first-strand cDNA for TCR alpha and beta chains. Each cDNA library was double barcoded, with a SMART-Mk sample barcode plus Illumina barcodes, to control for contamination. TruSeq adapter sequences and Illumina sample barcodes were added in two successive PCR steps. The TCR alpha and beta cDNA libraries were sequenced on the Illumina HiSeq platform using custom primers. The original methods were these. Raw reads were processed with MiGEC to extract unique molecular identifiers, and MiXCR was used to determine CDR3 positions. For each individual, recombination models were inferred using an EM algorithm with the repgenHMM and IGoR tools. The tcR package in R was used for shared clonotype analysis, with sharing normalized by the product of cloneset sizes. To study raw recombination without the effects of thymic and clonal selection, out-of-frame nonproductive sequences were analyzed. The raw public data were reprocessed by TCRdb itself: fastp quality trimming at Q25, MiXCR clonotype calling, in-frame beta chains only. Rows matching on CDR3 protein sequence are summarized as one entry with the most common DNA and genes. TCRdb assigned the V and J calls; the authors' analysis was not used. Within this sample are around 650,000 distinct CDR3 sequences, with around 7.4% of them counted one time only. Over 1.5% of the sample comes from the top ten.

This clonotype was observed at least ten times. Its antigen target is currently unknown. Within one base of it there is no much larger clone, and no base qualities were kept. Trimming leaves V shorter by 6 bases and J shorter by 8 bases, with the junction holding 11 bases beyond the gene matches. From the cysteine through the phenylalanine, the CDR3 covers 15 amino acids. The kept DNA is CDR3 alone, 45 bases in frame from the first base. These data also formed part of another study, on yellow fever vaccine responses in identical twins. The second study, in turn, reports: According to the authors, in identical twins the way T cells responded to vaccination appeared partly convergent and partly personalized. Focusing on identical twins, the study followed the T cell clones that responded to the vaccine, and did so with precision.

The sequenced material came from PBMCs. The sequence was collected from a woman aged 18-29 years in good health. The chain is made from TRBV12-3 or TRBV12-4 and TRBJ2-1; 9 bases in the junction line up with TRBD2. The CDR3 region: CASRVGSGRIDEQFF. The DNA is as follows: TGTGCCAGCAGAGTCGGAAGCGGGAGGATCGATGAGCAGTTCTTC.